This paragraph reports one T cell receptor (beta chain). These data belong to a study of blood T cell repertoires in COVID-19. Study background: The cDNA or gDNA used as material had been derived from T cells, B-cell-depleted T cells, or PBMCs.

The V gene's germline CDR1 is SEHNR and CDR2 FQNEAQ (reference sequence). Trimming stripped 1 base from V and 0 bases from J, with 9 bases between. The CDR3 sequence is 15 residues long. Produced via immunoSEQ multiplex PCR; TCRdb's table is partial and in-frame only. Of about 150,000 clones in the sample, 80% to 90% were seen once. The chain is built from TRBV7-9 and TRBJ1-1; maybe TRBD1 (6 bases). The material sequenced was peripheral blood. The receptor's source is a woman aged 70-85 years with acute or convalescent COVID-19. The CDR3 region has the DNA TGTGCCAGCAGCTTAGGCGACAGGATGAACACTGAAGCTTTCTTT. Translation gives CASSLGDRMNTEAFF.